These 13 T cell receptor beta chains originate from one sample sequenced in a study of Graves' ophthalmopathy and Graves' hyperthyroidism. Scientists amplified the TCR beta CDR3 regions from RNA transcripts. RT-PCR with HTBI primers came first, then second-round multiplex PCR. TCRdb independently ran MiXCR on the multiplex PCR reads; one entry per CDR3 protein. This table has about 39,000 distinct CDR3 sequences, roughly 50% appearing once. Specimen: peripheral blood. The receptors originated from an adult woman with stable Graves' hyperthyroidism.

This clonotype has a count of ten or more. The chain is built from TRBV14 and TRBJ2-7, with D uncertain. The CDR3 is 15 amino acids. Between the trimmed V and J ends, which lost 4 bases and 0 bases, there was a span of 13 bases. CDR1 and CDR2 from the germline V gene are SGHDN and FVKESK. The CDR3 DNA follows: TGTGCCAGCAGCCGAGGACCCACGGGCTCCTACGAGCAGTACTTC. Translating gives CASSRGPTGSYEQYF.

V gene TRBV5-6 combines with J gene TRBJ2-1; 7 bases are a match to TRBD1. The CDR3 loop spans 14 amino acids. The germline V gene encodes CDR1 SGHDT and CDR2 YYEEEE. The ends lost 4 bases at V and 5 bases at J; junction bases unmatched: 6. CDR3 bases: TGTGCCAGCAGCCCAGGGGGTCTGAACAATGAGCAGTTCTTC. Translated: CASSPGGLNNEQFF.

The chain has TRBV20-1 and TRBJ2-7; 7 positions agree with TRBD2. V lost 1 base to trimming and J lost 3 bases; unmatched junction nucleotides: 0. Germline CDR1 reads DFQATT; CDR2 reads SNEGSKA (reference sequence). There are 12 residues in the CDR3. CDR3 sequence (DNA): TGCAGTGCTAGAGCGGGAGGCTACGAGCAGTACTTC. The encoded protein is CSARAGGYEQYF.

This sequence joins TRBV7-6 and TRBJ2-5; 10 bases line up with TRBD2. The ends lost 0 bases at V and 4 bases at J; junction bases unmatched: 2. The CDR3 has 15 amino acids. CDR1 SGHVS and CDR2 FNYEAQ come from the germline V gene. This CDR3 reads CASSLASSGRETQYF. CDR3 DNA sequence: TGTGCCAGCAGCTTAGCGTCTAGCGGGAGAGAGACCCAGTACTTC.

The chain combines TRBV7-9 with TRBJ1-2; TRBD1 matches at 12 bases. Germline lookup yields CDR1 SEHNR and CDR2 FQNEAQ (reference sequence). CDR3 length: 15 amino acids. Germline trimming cut 4 bases from V and 4 bases from J; bases unmatched to any gene: 4. The CDR3 is CASSSGQGAIYGYTF. Here the CDR3 DNA reads TGTGCCAGCAGCTCGGGACAGGGGGCAATCTATGGCTACACCTTC.

V and J are TRBV20-1 and TRBJ2-5; TRBD2 matches at 14 bases. The CDR3 is made up of 15 amino acids. Trimming removed 6 bases from V and 4 bases from J; junction bases left unmatched: 7. Germline CDR1 is DFQATT and CDR2 is SNEGSKA (reference sequence). DNA of the CDR3: TGCAGTGCCTCTTTTGGGACTAGCGGGAGAGAGACCCAGTACTTC. It encodes CSASFGTSGRETQYF.

This clonotype was counted ten times or more. V gene TRBV14 combines with J gene TRBJ1-1; unclear D gene. This CDR3 is 16 amino acids long. Between the trimmed V and J ends, which lost 0 bases and 1 base, there was a span of 12 bases. Germline V lookup: CDR1 SGHDN, CDR2 FVKESK. Written as DNA, the CDR3 is TGTGCCAGCAGCCAAGATCTTCCGACGGCGAACACTGAAGCTTTCTTT. Amino acid sequence: CASSQDLPTANTEAFF.

In its sample, this clonotype was seen many times. This chain links TRBV4-1 with TRBJ2-7; 8 positions agree with TRBD2. Trimming at V came to 3 bases and at J to 3 bases, leaving 7 bases not matched to a gene. This CDR3 has 15 residues. Germline values: CDR1 MGHRA, CDR2 YSYEKL. This CDR3 is CASSHPPGGDYEQYF. The CDR3 DNA follows: TGCGCCAGCAGCCACCCCCCGGGGGGGGACTACGAGCAGTACTTC.

This clonotype has ten or more counts. Since a much larger clone is just one base distant, this may be a read error. The chain joins TRBV2 to TRBJ1-4; TRBD1 aligns across 7 bases. This CDR3 spans 12 amino acids. From germline, CDR1 is SNHLY and CDR2 FYNNEI. V shed 7 bases and J 6 bases; nucleotides not matched to a gene: 2. The CDR3 loop reads CASIGGDEKLFF. In DNA, the CDR3 is TGTGCCAGCATAGGGGGCGATGAAAAACTGTTTTTT.

The rearrangement links TRBV10-3 to TRBJ1-2; 9 bases match TRBD1. The trim removed 3 bases at V and 4 bases at J, leaving 3 bases unmatched. CDR3 length: 14 amino acids. The germline V gene has CDR1 ENHRY and CDR2 SYGVKD. The CDR3 reads CAISDTGGAYGYTF. Written as DNA, the CDR3 is TGTGCCATCAGTGATACAGGGGGCGCCTATGGCTACACCTTC.

This clonotype was counted once. The rearrangement uses TRBV20-1 and TRBJ1-2; D may be TRBD1 (5 bases). The V and J ends lost 0 bases and 4 bases respectively, with 9 bases between them. Per germline, CDR1 DFQATT and CDR2 SNEGSKA (reference sequence). There are 13 residues in the CDR3. As DNA, the CDR3 is TGCAGTGCTAGAGAGCAGGGCCTCTATGGCTACACCTTC. The encoded protein is CSAREQGLYGYTF.

This clonotype showed up many times. A read error may produce the germline difference seen at one junction end. The genes are TRBV19 and TRBJ2-7; D unclear. This CDR3 has 14 amino acids. Germline values: CDR1 LNHDA, CDR2 SQIVND (reference sequence). CDR3 bases: TGTGCCAGTAGTCCCGGTTGGGTCTCCCACGAGCAGTACTTC. This encodes CASSPGWVSHEQYF.

This clonotype showed up just a few times. The rearrangement uses TRBV11-2 and TRBJ2-7; D is perhaps TRBD2 (6 bases). V shed 5 bases and J shed 2 bases, with 13 bases lying between them. The germline V gene has CDR1 SGHAT and CDR2 FQNNGV. This CDR3 region has 14 residues. The CDR3 reads CASSVELATYEQYF. CDR3 coding DNA: TGTGCCAGCAGCGTTGAGCTAGCGACCTACGAGCAGTACTTC.